Listed below are T cell receptor beta chains from one sample, sequenced in a study of Ad26.COV2.S vaccination and SARS-CoV-2 variants. The assay was immunoSEQ multiplex PCR, and TCRdb's table has in-frame clones only and misses some. The sample contains a few hundred thousand clones, 88% of which appear only once. Sequences were derived from peripheral blood, sampled in a trial of Ad26.COV2.S vaccine versus placebo. The receptor source for this set is a person between 18 and 65 years old who received the Ad26.COV2.S COVID-19 vaccine or a placebo. CDR3s include the opening cysteine and the closing phenylalanine or tryptophan. The D gene is left open where the match is weak. Not every row has a clone size; where given, it reads once, few, many or a size class.

- | 14 | TRBJ2-7 | TRBV7-2 | - | CASSLYRWPYEQYF | TGTGCCAGCAGCTTATACAGGTGGCCCTACGAGCAGTACTTC
- | 15 | TRBJ2-2 | TRBV27 | - | CASSLGGINTGELFF | TGTGCCAGCAGTTTAGGGGGGATTAATACCGGGGAGCTGTTTTTT
- | 15 | TRBJ1-1 | TRBV4-2 | - | CASSQVMDRNTEAFF | TGTGCCAGCAGCCAAGTTATGGACAGGAACACTGAAGCTTTCTTT
- | 11 | TRBJ2-7 | TRBV10-2 | - | CASSPSYEQYF | TGCGCCAGCAGTCCCTCCTACGAGCAGTACTTC
- | 17 | TRBJ1-4 | TRBV7-9 | - | CASTNGQRLYLNEKLFF | TGTGCCAGCACAAACGGACAGCGCCTTTACCTTAATGAAAAACTGTTTTTT
- | 17 | TRBJ2-1 | TRBV19 | once | CASSNPPRRSLGNEQFF | TGTGCCAGTAGTAACCCCCCTCGAAGGTCCCTTGGGAATGAGCAGTTCTTC
- | 11 | TRBJ1-2 | TRBV21-1 | - | CASSIWGGYTF | TGTGCCAGCAGCATTTGGGGCGGCTACACCTTC
- | 12 | TRBJ1-2 | TRBV19 | - | CASSIKDGLYTF | TGTGCCAGTAGTATTAAAGACGGATTATATACCTTC
- | 15 | TRBJ2-2 | TRBV5-1 | - | CASSLGGQNTGELFF | TGCGCCAGCAGCTTGGGGGGGCAGAACACCGGGGAGCTGTTTTTT
- | 16 | TRBJ2-1 | TRBV7-3 | - | CASSFAGTWAYNEQFF | TGTGCCAGCAGCTTCGCCGGGACATGGGCCTACAATGAGCAGTTCTTC
- | 14 | TRBJ1-3 | TRBV5-4 | - | CASSQQGLGNTIYF | TGTGCCAGCAGCCAACAGGGACTTGGAAACACCATATATTTT
TRBD1 | 16 | TRBJ1-4 | TRBV3-1/TRBV3-2 | - | CASSQKGQGVGEKLFF | TGTGCCAGCAGCCAAAAGGGTCAGGGGGTAGGAGAAAAACTGTTTTTT
- | 13 | TRBJ2-2 | TRBV11-2 | - | CASSLGYAGELFF | TGTGCCAGCAGCTTAGGGTACGCCGGGGAGCTGTTTTTT
TRBD2 | 15 | TRBJ2-3 | TRBV29-1 | - | CSVVPTSSITDTQYF | TGCAGCGTTGTACCGACTAGCTCGATCACAGATACGCAGTATTTT
- | 15 | TRBJ2-7 | TRBV4-3 | - | CASSQVNQVIYEQYF | TGCGCCAGCAGCCAAGTGAATCAGGTCATATACGAGCAGTACTTC
- | 13 | TRBJ2-7 | TRBV5-6 | - | CASSALGSYEQYF | TGTGCCAGCAGCGCACTGGGTTCCTACGAGCAGTACTTC
- | 12 | TRBJ1-2 | TRBV29-1 | - | CSVASGVEDYTF | TGCAGCGTTGCGTCGGGGGTCGAGGACTACACCTTC
TRBD1 | 15 | TRBJ2-7 | TRBV24-1 | - | CATSDPGTGRYEQYF | TGTGCCACCAGTGATCCCGGGACAGGAAGGTACGAGCAGTACTTC
- | 13 | TRBJ2-1 | TRBV11-2 | - | CASSLVLAGEQFF | TGTGCCAGCAGCTTAGTTCTAGCCGGTGAGCAGTTCTTC
- | 12 | TRBJ2-1 | TRBV10-3 | - | CAIGLEGYEQFF | TGTGCCATCGGCTTGGAGGGGTATGAGCAGTTCTTC
- | 16 | TRBJ1-4 | TRBV7-6 | - | CASSLVRADRHEKLFF | TGTGCCAGCAGCTTAGTGAGGGCGGACCGGCATGAAAAACTGTTTTTT
- | 15 | TRBJ2-1 | TRBV18 | - | CASSPPDTGYNEQFF | TGTGCCAGCTCACCACCGGACACAGGTTACAATGAGCAGTTCTTC
- | 13 | TRBJ2-1 | TRBV2 | - | CASSPLAWGEQFF | TGTGCCAGCAGCCCGCTAGCATGGGGTGAGCAGTTCTTC
TRBD2 | 19 | TRBJ2-2 | TRBV7-9 | - | CASSFGSGGDLFNTGELFF | TGTGCCAGCAGCTTCGGTAGCGGGGGCGATCTTTTTAACACCGGGGAGCTGTTTTTT
- | 20 | TRBJ2-6 | TRBV9 | - | CASSDPLDPRPPSGANVLTF | TGTGCCAGCAGCGACCCCCTGGACCCCCGGCCCCCCTCTGGGGCCAACGTCCTGACTTTC
- | 14 | TRBJ2-3 | TRBV14 | - | CASSQDLGVGTQYF | TGTGCCAGCAGCCAAGATCTGGGGGTGGGTACGCAGTATTTT
- | 13 | TRBJ1-5 | TRBV4-1 | - | CASSPQENQPQHF | TGCGCCAGCAGCCCCCAGGAAAATCAGCCCCAGCATTTT
- | 14 | TRBJ2-7 | TRBV19 | once | CASSDRTSPYEQYF | TGTGCCAGTAGTGACCGGACGTCTCCCTACGAGCAGTACTTC
- | 15 | TRBJ1-1 | TRBV6-4 | - | CASSDPTAGGTEAFF | TGTGCCAGCAGTGACCCCACGGCCGGGGGCACTGAAGCTTTCTTT
TRBD2 | 18 | TRBJ2-2 | TRBV28 | - | CASSKVKRGKANTGELFF | TGTGCCAGCAGCAAAGTGAAGCGGGGGAAAGCTAACACCGGGGAGCTGTTTTTT
- | 16 | TRBJ1-2 | TRBV4-3 | - | CASSQVGAGVNYGYTF | TGCGCCAGCAGCCAAGTGGGGGCAGGGGTTAACTATGGCTACACCTTC
- | 11 | TRBJ2-4 | TRBV28 | - | CASSVENIQYF | TGTGCCAGCTCAGTGGAAAACATTCAGTACTTC
TRBD1 | 19 | TRBJ2-6 | TRBV18 | - | CASSPAGQGPLSGANVLTF | TGTGCCAGCTCACCAGCGGGACAGGGCCCCCTCTCTGGGGCCAACGTCCTGACTTTC
- | 14 | TRBJ2-7 | TRBV5-6 | - | CASSLLGFGYEQYF | TGTGCCAGCAGCTTGTTGGGCTTCGGCTACGAGCAGTACTTC
- | 14 | TRBJ2-7 | TRBV7-6 | - | CASSLFWGTYEQYF | TGTGCCAGCAGCTTATTCTGGGGAACCTACGAGCAGTACTTC
TRBD2 | 14 | TRBJ2-5 | TRBV5-6 | - | CASSWGLVQETQYF | TGTGCCAGCAGCTGGGGACTAGTTCAAGAGACCCAGTACTTC
- | 16 | TRBJ2-3 | TRBV4-1 | - | CASSQEARMGIDTQYF | TGCGCCAGCAGCCAAGAGGCCAGGATGGGGATCGATACGCAGTATTTT
- | 15 | TRBJ1-4 | TRBV4-1 | - | CASSQGPLSNEKLFF | TGCGCCAGCAGCCAGGGGCCGCTGTCCAATGAAAAACTGTTTTTT
TRBD1 | 15 | TRBJ2-7 | TRBV6-5 | - | CASIPSGTGFYEQYF | TGTGCCAGCATCCCGTCCGGGACAGGGTTTTACGAGCAGTACTTC
TRBD2 | 15 | TRBJ2-7 | TRBV5-6 | - | CASSLAASGGREQYF | TGTGCCAGCAGCTTGGCCGCTAGCGGGGGTCGCGAGCAGTACTTC
TRBD1 | 16 | TRBJ2-3 | TRBV5-1 | - | CASSFNRDSQTNTQYF | TGCGCCAGCAGCTTTAACCGGGACAGCCAAACCAATACGCAGTATTTT
TRBD1 | 19 | TRBJ2-3 | TRBV2 | - | CASRLPGQRFYPSTDTQYF | TGTGCCAGCAGATTGCCGGGACAGCGTTTTTACCCAAGCACAGATACGCAGTATTTT